The present T cell receptor beta chain was sequenced within a study of blood T cell repertoires in COVID-19. Whole-study context: Spain, Italy and the United States supplied samples that represented acute and convalescent COVID-19. The cDNA or gDNA used as material had been derived from T cells, B-cell-depleted T cells, or PBMCs.

This CDR3 is built from 15 residues. V was cut by 0 bases and J by 2 bases, with 8 bases left in between. Germline assignment: CDR1 MNHEY and CDR2 SVGAGI. In the original workflow: Researchers report that nucleated cell counts were estimated from reference gene primer amplification. Some clones are missing from TCRdb's copy, which holds only in-frame ones; the method was immunoSEQ multiplex PCR. The V and J calls and clone size come from that table; D and trimming were worked out from the DNA. This table has 150,000 to 200,000 clones, 80% to 90% appearing once. The sequencing sample was made of peripheral blood. This receptor was taken from a man between 18 and 29 years old who had recovered from COVID-19. The chain couples TRBV6-5 to TRBJ2-4; D gene ambiguous. CDR3 in amino acids: CASSYSADTKNIQYF. The CDR3 coding sequence is TGTGCCAGCAGTTACTCGGCCGATACCAAAAACATTCAGTACTTC.